One and the same sample provided the 31 T cell receptor beta chains below, sequenced in a study of blood T cell repertoires in COVID-19. Sequencing used immunoSEQ multiplex PCR; TCRdb keeps in-frame clones, though not all of them. The table lists more than 110,000 clones, roughly 81% of them singletons. Sequencing was done on a sample of peripheral blood. These receptors all stem from a woman aged 50 to 60 with active or convalescent COVID-19.

The rearrangement joins TRBV5-1 to TRBJ2-2, with 7 bases identical to TRBD2. Looked up from germline, CDR1 is SGHRS and CDR2 is YFSETQ. V gave up 0 bases and J gave up 5 bases; unmatched junction bases: 7. The CDR3 extends over 16 amino acids. As DNA, the CDR3 is TGCGCCAGCAGCTTGGCCACTAGCGTGGGAACCGGGGAGCTGTTTTTT. As protein: CASSLATSVGTGELFF.

This chain links TRBV5-4 with TRBJ2-1, with a tentative D call TRBD2 (6 bases). Between the trimmed V and J ends, which lost 2 bases and 5 bases, there was a span of 14 bases. Looked up from germline, CDR1 is SGHNT and CDR2 is YYREEE (reference sequence). This CDR3 comprises 15 residues. CDR3 bases: TGTGCCAGCAGCTTTGGGGGAGGCAAGGACAATGAGCAGTTCTTC. Encoded protein: CASSFGGGKDNEQFF.

This clone was detected a few times. V gene TRBV28 combines with J gene TRBJ1-2, with D possibly matching TRBD1 (6 bases). The V gene's germline CDR1 is MDHEN and CDR2 SYDVKM. Trimming pared 5 bases from V and 6 bases from J, leaving 10 bases between. This CDR3 region has 12 residues. This CDR3 is CASSLQGNGYTF. Here the CDR3 DNA reads TGTGCCAGCAGTCTACAGGGTAATGGCTACACCTTC.

A word on this clone: This CDR3 is also generated by other DNA sequences in the sample. The chain links TRBV20-1 to TRBJ1-5; the match to TRBD1 covers 7 bases. The germline V gene has CDR1 DFQATT and CDR2 SNEGSKA (reference sequence). The CDR3 length is 13 residues. J was trimmed by 2 bases and V by 3 bases; bases with no gene match: 1. The CDR3 DNA reads as TGCAGTGCTAGTGACAGGGGCAATCAGCCCCAGCATTTT. As protein: CSASDRGNQPQHF.

This clone occurred many times. The gene calls are TRBV7-2 and TRBJ1-1, with D uncertain. Trimming shortened V by 7 bases and J by 1 base, and 10 bases separated the two germline ends. CDR1 and CDR2 from the germline V gene are SGHTA and FQGNSA. The CDR3 sequence is 13 residues long. CDR3 sequence: CASMSQWNTEAFF. As DNA, the CDR3 is TGTGCCAGCATGTCACAGTGGAACACTGAAGCTTTCTTT.

V and J are TRBV5-1 and TRBJ1-1; the D is unclear. The V gene lost 1 base and the J gene lost 1 base, with 8 bases spanning the gap. The CDR3 spans 14 residues. The germline V gene has CDR1 SGHRS and CDR2 YFSETQ. CDR3 nucleotides: TGCGCCAGCAGCTTGTTTGGCAGGAACACTGAAGCTTTCTTT. Residues: CASSLFGRNTEAFF.

V and J are TRBV18 and TRBJ1-4; no firm D call. CDR3 length: 14 amino acids. Germline lookup yields CDR1 KGHSH and CDR2 LQKENI. V was trimmed by 1 base and J by 5 bases, leaving 8 bases between them. The CDR3 nucleotides are TGTGCCAGCTCACCACGCCCCGGGAATGAAAAACTGTTTTTT. This codes for CASSPRPGNEKLFF.

This chain uses TRBV5-1 with TRBJ1-1; a weak D match, TRBD1 (5 bases). CDR1 and CDR2 (germline): SGHRS, YFSETQ. The V end was cut by 4 bases, the J end by 3 bases, with 10 bases between. CDR3 length: 13 residues. The CDR3 DNA sequence: TGCGCCAGCAGCCTGGCGGGGGACACTGAAGCTTTCTTT. Its translation is CASSLAGDTEAFF.

The chain couples TRBV15 to TRBJ2-7, with 11 bases identical to TRBD1. This CDR3 spans 15 amino acids. Germline V gene data show CDR1 as LNHNV and CDR2 as YYDKDF (reference sequence). With 2 bases clipped from V and 6 bases from J, the junction kept 6 bases outside the gene matches. CDR3 protein: CATSRKGQGAIEQYF. Written as DNA, the CDR3 is TGTGCCACCAGCAGAAAAGGACAGGGGGCAATCGAGCAGTACTTC. The full variable domain, with the rest looked up from reference TRBV15 and TRBJ2-7, is DAMVIQNPRYQVTQFGKPVTLSCSQTLNHNVMYWYQQKSSQAPKLLFHYYDKDFNNEADTPDNFQSRRPNTSFCFLDIRSPGLGDTAMYLCATSRKGQGAIEQYFGPGTRLTVT.

The chain is built from TRBV7-2 and TRBJ1-2; 9 nucleotides line up with TRBD1. V lost 5 bases to trimming and J lost 4 bases; unmatched junction nucleotides: 11. Germline lookup yields CDR1 SGHTA and CDR2 FQGNSA. CDR3 length: 16 amino acids. CDR3 in amino acids: CASSAWLTGGPYGYTF. The DNA of the CDR3 is TGTGCCAGCAGCGCCTGGCTCACAGGGGGCCCCTATGGCTACACCTTC.

This CDR3 is CASSRQPYYGYTF. As DNA, the CDR3 is TGTGCCAGCAGTCGACAGCCATACTATGGCTACACCTTC. The chain links TRBV28 to TRBJ1-2, with D possibly TRBD1 on 5 matching bases. Trimming cost V 5 bases and J 3 bases, with 10 bases left between them. The CDR3 extends over 13 amino acids. Germline V gives CDR1 MDHEN, CDR2 SYDVKM.

The V call is TRBV6-5, the J call TRBJ2-7, with 9 bases identical to TRBD2. V lost 1 base, J lost 5 bases, and 9 bases stayed unmatched. This CDR3 spans 16 amino acids. Per the germline V gene, CDR1 is MNHEY and CDR2 is SVGAGI. The CDR3 sequence: CASSYWGGRGLDEQYF. The CDR3 nucleotides read TGTGCCAGCAGTTACTGGGGCGGGAGGGGGCTCGACGAGCAGTACTTC.

This chain links TRBV19 with TRBJ1-6; 8 bases fit TRBD1. Germline values: CDR1 LNHDA, CDR2 SQIVND (reference sequence). J gave up 7 bases and V 6 bases, and 5 bases lay outside the gene matches. The length of the CDR3 is 14 residues. DNA of the CDR3: TGTGCCAGTAGGGAAGGACAGGGAAATTCACCCCTCCACTTT. As protein: CASREGQGNSPLHF.

V is TRBV23-1 and J is TRBJ1-2, with 11 nucleotides matching TRBD1. TRBV23-1 is an open reading frame whose function is uncertain. The CDR3 is made up of 16 amino acids. With 4 bases clipped from V and 1 base from J, the junction kept 5 bases outside the gene matches. CDR3 amino acids: CASSPGQGACNYGYTF. CDR3 bases: TGCGCCAGCAGTCCAGGACAGGGGGCCTGTAACTATGGCTACACCTTC.

The chain carries TRBV19 and TRBJ1-2, with 9 bases identical to TRBD1. Germline CDR1 reads LNHDA; CDR2 reads SQIVND (reference sequence). J was trimmed by 8 bases and V by 4 bases; bases with no gene match: 14. There are 16 residues in the CDR3. The CDR3 DNA sequence: TGTGCCAGTAGTAGATTTGGGACAGGGATGGAAGGGGGCTACACCTTC. It specifies CASSRFGTGMEGGYTF.

The chain joins TRBV3-1 (or the pseudogene TRBV3-2) to TRBJ1-1; 7 bases agree with TRBD1. This CDR3 has 12 residues. With 4 bases clipped from V and 8 bases from J, the junction kept 4 bases outside the gene matches. The V gene's germline CDR1 is LGHDT and CDR2 YNNKEL (reference sequence). The CDR3 is CASSPRDREAFF. In DNA form, the CDR3 reads TGTGCCAGCAGCCCTCGGGACAGAGAAGCTTTCTTT.

Only a few counts were recorded for this clone. J is TRBJ1-5 and V is TRBV10-3; D is perhaps TRBD1 (5 bases). The CDR3 covers 14 residues. Germline lookup yields CDR1 ENHRY and CDR2 SYGVKD. The V and J ends lost 4 bases and 6 bases respectively, with 13 bases between them. The CDR3 nucleotides are TGTGCCATCAGTGCCAGGGATGTTGGTCAGCCCCAGCATTTT. This encodes CAISARDVGQPQHF.

The chain employs TRBV7-2 and TRBJ1-1; no firm D call. CDR1 and CDR2 (germline): SGHTA, FQGNSA. V was clipped by 5 bases and J by 0 bases, with 10 bases between them. This CDR3 has 14 amino acids. The CDR3 DNA is TGTGCCAGCAGCCCCGAGACATTGAACACTGAAGCTTTCTTT. It codes for CASSPETLNTEAFF.

This rearrangement joins TRBV28 to TRBJ2-2; TRBD2 is a possible D gene (6 bases). Per the germline V gene, CDR1 is MDHEN and CDR2 is SYDVKM. V was pared by 7 bases and J by 3 bases, with 30 bases between. The CDR3 length is 20 residues. The CDR3 region has the DNA TGTGCCAGCACCCTACCCCCCCCCGGGAGAGGAAGGTTCGACACCGGGGAGCTGTTTTTT. Translation: CASTLPPPGRGRFDTGELFF.

In this sample, this clone turned up a few times. CDR3 loop: CASSIPTVLGQPQHF. CDR3 bases: TGTGCCAGTAGTATACCGACAGTGTTGGGTCAGCCCCAGCATTTT. The V and J genes are TRBV19 and TRBJ1-5; D is possibly TRBD1 (5 bases). The CDR3 sequence is 15 residues long. Trimming cost V 2 bases and J 6 bases, with 14 bases left between them. The germline V gene has CDR1 LNHDA and CDR2 SQIVND (reference sequence).

The chain uses TRBV30 and TRBJ2-4; 11 positions match TRBD2. The germline gives CDR1 GTSNPN, CDR2 SVGIG (reference sequence). V gave up 2 bases and J gave up 8 bases; unmatched junction bases: 14. The CDR3 covers 17 residues. The CDR3 sequence is CAWSRQGLAGGSDIQYF. As DNA, the CDR3 is TGTGCCTGGAGTCGCCAGGGGCTAGCGGGAGGCTCGGACATTCAGTACTTC.

The CDR3 DNA sequence: TGCAGTGCTAGTGCCAGGGATGATGTAGAGACCCAGTACTTC. Its protein product is CSASARDDVETQYF. The chain joins TRBV20-1 to TRBJ2-5, with D perhaps matching TRBD1 (5 bases). Germline CDR1 and CDR2: DFQATT and SNEGSKA (reference sequence). Trimming shortened V by 3 bases and J by 4 bases, and 15 bases separated the two germline ends. The CDR3 sequence is 14 residues long.

The chain carries TRBV21-1 and TRBJ2-5; the D call of TRBD2 is as the table states it, not checked on the DNA. TRBV21-1 is recorded as a pseudogene. This CDR3 comprises 21 residues. The CDR3 DNA reads TGTGCCAGCAGCAAAGCCGGGGGGGCTGGTGGACTAGCGGGAGTCCGCGAGACCCAGTACTTC. Translated, it gives CASSKAGGAGGLAGVRETQYF.

The rearrangement links TRBV6-6 to TRBJ2-5; 8 bases agree with TRBD1. The V gene's germline CDR1 is MNHNY and CDR2 SVGAGI (reference sequence). The CDR3 is 13 residues long. J lost 10 bases, V lost 5 bases, and 9 bases had no gene match. CDR3 sequence: CASSAPGGAVQYF. In nucleotides, the CDR3 is TGTGCCAGCAGTGCCCCAGGGGGCGCAGTCCAGTACTTC.

The CDR3, as DNA: TGTGCCAGCAGCCCGCATAGCGGAACGGACACCGGGGAGCTGTTTTTT. This codes for CASSPHSGTDTGELFF. The chain joins TRBV7-2 to TRBJ2-2; a possible D gene is TRBD2 (6 bases). V dropped 5 bases and J dropped 3 bases, with 16 bases sitting between them. Germline assignment: CDR1 SGHTA and CDR2 FQGNSA. The CDR3 is made up of 16 amino acids.

The chain combines TRBV7-9 with TRBJ2-1; 7 positions match TRBD2. Germline trimming cut 3 bases from V and 6 bases from J; bases unmatched to any gene: 2. This CDR3 spans 13 amino acids. Germline CDR1 is SEHNR and CDR2 is FQNEAQ (reference sequence). CDR3 protein: CASSFGTTNEQFF. Written as DNA, the CDR3 is TGTGCCAGCAGCTTTGGGACTACCAATGAGCAGTTCTTC.

This clone was observed a single time. V and J are TRBV7-2 and TRBJ2-6; 8 nucleotides match TRBD2. From germline, CDR1 is SGHTA and CDR2 FQGNSA. The length of the CDR3 is 19 residues. Trimming took 2 bases from V and 0 from J; bases not matched to a gene: 9. CDR3 DNA: TGTGCCAGCAGCTTACAAGCGGGGGAAATACACTCTGGGGCCAACGTCCTGACTTTC. Its translation is CASSLQAGEIHSGANVLTF.

This clone was detected only a few times. The chain couples TRBV20-1 to TRBJ2-3; D ambiguous. Germline V gene data show CDR1 as DFQATT and CDR2 as SNEGSKA (reference sequence). V was trimmed by 2 bases and J by 6 bases, leaving 6 bases between them. The length of the CDR3 is 11 residues. CDR3 region: CSARPSDTQYF. In DNA, the CDR3 is TGCAGTGCTAGACCCTCGGATACGCAGTATTTT.

The chain joins TRBV14 to TRBJ1-1; TRBD1 aligns across 8 bases. Germline V gene data show CDR1 as SGHDN and CDR2 as FVKESK. V shed 0 bases and J 1 base; nucleotides not matched to a gene: 13. The CDR3 length is 19 residues. CDR3 sequence reads: CASSQDSNRGFAGNTEAFF. Written as DNA, the CDR3 is TGTGCCAGCAGCCAAGATTCTAACAGGGGGTTCGCGGGGAACACTGAAGCTTTCTTT.

The rearrangement uses TRBV28 and TRBJ2-2; the D gene is possibly TRBD1 (6 bases). V was shortened by 2 bases and J by 7 bases, with 14 bases between the two germline ends. The CDR3 runs to 15 residues. Germline V gene lookup returns CDR1 MDHEN and CDR2 SYDVKM. CDR3 region: CASSLVQGGRGELFF. The CDR3 nucleotides read TGTGCCAGCAGTTTAGTACAGGGCGGTCGCGGGGAGCTGTTTTTT.

This sequence joins TRBV7-2 and TRBJ2-7; possible D gene TRBD1, 6 bases. The CDR3 covers 14 residues. Looked up from germline, CDR1 is SGHTA and CDR2 is FQGNSA. V was pared by 1 base and J by 0 bases, with 7 bases between. CDR3 in amino acids: CASSLGTASYEQYF. CDR3 sequence (DNA): TGTGCCAGCAGCTTAGGGACAGCCTCCTACGAGCAGTACTTC.